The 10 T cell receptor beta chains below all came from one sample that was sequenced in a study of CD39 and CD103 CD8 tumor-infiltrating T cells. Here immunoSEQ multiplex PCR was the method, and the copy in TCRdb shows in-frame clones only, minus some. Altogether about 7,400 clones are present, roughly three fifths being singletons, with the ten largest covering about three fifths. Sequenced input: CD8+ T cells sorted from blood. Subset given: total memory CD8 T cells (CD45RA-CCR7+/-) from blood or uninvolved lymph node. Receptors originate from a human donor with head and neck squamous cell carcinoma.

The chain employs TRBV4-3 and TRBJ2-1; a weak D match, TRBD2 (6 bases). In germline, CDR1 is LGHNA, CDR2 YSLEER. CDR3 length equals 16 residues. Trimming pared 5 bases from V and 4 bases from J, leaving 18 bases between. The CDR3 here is CASSLKWREAYNEQFF. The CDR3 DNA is TGCGCCAGCAGCTTGAAGTGGCGGGAAGCTTACAATGAGCAGTTCTTC.

The CDR3 DNA is TGCAGCGTTGGGGGCTCCTACGAGCAGTACTTC. Translated: CSVGGSYEQYF. V is TRBV29-1 and J is TRBJ2-7; D gene uncertain. CDR3 length: 11 residues. Germline loops: CDR1 SQVTM, CDR2 ANQGSEA. Trimming took off 4 bases at V and 0 bases at J, with 4 bases between the two ends.

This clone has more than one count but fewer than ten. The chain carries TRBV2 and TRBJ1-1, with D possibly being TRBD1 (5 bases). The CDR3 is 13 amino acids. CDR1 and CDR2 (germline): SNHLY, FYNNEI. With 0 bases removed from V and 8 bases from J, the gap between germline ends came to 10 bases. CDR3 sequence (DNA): TGTGCCAGCAGTGAAGCAGGGACTAACGAAGCTTTCTTT. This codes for CASSEAGTNEAFF.

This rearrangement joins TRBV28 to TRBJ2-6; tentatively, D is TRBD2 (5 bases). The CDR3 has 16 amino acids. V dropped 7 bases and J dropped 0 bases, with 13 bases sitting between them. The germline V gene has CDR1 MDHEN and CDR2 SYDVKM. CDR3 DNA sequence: TGTGCCAGCACCCCTTTGAGGGACTCTGGGGCCAACGTCCTGACTTTC. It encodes CASTPLRDSGANVLTF.

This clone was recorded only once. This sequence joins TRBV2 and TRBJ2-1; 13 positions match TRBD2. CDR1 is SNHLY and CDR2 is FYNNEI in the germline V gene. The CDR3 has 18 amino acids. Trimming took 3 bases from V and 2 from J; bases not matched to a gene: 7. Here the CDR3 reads CASSDLEGLAGPYNEQFF. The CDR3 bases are TGTGCCAGCAGTGACCTTGAGGGACTAGCGGGGCCCTACAATGAGCAGTTCTTC.

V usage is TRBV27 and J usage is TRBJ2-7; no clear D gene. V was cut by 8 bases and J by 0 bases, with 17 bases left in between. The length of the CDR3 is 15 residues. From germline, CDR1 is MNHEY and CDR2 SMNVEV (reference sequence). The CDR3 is CASGPSGGYSYEQYF. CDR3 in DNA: TGTGCCAGCGGACCTTCGGGCGGATACTCCTACGAGCAGTACTTC.

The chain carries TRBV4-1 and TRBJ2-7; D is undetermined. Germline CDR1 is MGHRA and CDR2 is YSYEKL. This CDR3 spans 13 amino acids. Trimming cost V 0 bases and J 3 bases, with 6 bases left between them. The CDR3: CASSQDLFYEQYF. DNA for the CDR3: TGCGCCAGCAGCCAAGATTTGTTCTACGAGCAGTACTTC.

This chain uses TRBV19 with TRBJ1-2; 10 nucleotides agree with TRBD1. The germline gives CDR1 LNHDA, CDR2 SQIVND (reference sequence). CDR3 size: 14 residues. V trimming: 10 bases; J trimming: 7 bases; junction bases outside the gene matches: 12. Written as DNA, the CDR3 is TGTGCCATAGGGACAGGGGAAGGTAGGGCTGGCTACACCTTC. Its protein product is CAIGTGEGRAGYTF.

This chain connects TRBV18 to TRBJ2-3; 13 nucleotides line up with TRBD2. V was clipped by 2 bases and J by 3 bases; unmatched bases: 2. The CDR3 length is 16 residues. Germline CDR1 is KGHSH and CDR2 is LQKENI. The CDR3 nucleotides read TGTGCCAGCTCACCAACACTAGCGGGAGGGACAGATACGCAGTATTTT. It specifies CASSPTLAGGTDTQYF.

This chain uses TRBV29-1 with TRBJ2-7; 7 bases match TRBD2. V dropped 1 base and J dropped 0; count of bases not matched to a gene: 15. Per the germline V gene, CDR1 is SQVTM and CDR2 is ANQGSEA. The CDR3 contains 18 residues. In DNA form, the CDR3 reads TGCAGCGTTGAAGGCCTCCGGGGGGAGGGCCGAAGCTCCTACGAGCAGTACTTC. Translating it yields CSVEGLRGEGRSSYEQYF.